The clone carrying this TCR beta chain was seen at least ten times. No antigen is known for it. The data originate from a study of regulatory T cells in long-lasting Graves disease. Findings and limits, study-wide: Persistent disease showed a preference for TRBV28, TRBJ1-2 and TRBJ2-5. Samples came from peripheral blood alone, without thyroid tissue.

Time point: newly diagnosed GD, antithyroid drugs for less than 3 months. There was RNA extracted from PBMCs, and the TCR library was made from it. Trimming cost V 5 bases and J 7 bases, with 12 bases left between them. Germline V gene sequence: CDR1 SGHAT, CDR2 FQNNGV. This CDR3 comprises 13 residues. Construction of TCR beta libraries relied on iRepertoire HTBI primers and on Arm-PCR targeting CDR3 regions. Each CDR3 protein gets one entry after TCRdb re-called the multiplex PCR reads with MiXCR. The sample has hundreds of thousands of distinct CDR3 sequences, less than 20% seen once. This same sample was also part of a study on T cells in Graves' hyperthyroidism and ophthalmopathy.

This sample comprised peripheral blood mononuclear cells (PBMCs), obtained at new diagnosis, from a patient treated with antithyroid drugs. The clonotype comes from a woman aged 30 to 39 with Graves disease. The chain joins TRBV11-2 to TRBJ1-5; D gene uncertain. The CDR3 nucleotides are TGTGCCAGCAGCCCGAACTTCCCCCAGCCCCAGCATTTT. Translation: CASSPNFPQPQHF.